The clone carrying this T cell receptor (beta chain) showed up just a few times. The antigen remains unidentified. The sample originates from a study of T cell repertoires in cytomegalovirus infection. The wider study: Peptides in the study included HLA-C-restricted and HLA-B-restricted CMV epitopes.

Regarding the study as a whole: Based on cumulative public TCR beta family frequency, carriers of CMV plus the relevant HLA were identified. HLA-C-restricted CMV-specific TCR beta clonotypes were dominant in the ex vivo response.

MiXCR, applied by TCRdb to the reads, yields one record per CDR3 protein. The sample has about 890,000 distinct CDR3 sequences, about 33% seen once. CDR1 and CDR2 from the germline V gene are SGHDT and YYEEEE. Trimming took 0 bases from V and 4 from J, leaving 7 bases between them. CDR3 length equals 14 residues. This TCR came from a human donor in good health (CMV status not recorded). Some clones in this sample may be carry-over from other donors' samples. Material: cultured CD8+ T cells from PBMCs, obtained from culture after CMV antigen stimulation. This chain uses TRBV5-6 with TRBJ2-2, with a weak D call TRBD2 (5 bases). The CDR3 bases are TGTGCCAGCAGCTTGGGGACTCTCACCGGGGAGCTGTTTTTT. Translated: CASSLGTLTGELFF.